Below, 16 T cell receptor beta chains from the same sample are listed, as sequenced in a study of T cells after yellow fever vaccination. TCRdb reanalysed the 5' RACE reads using MiXCR and keeps one entry per CDR3 protein. The repertoire includes 450,000 to 550,000 distinct CDR3 sequences, roughly 21% of them detected once, and about 13% sits in the top ten. The sample in question was PBMCs, obtained 15 days after the yellow fever booster vaccination. All receptors derive from a man aged 25 to 40 who received the YFV17D yellow fever vaccine.

This clonotype occurred once. The chain uses TRBV5-4 and TRBJ2-2; TRBD2 is a possible D gene (7 bases). Germline V gene lookup returns CDR1 SGHNT and CDR2 YYREEE (reference sequence). This CDR3 spans 17 amino acids. V was cut by 3 bases and J by 0 bases, with 15 bases left in between. The CDR3, as DNA: TGTGCCAGCAGCTCCGGTGGGGGGGGCCCGAACACCGGGGAGCTGTTTTTT. Amino acid sequence: CASSSGGGGPNTGELFF.

The genes are TRBV10-3 and TRBJ2-3, with 11 positions matching TRBD2. The length of the CDR3 is 15 residues. Germline V CDR1 and CDR2: ENHRY, SYGVKD. V gave up 6 bases and J gave up 6 bases; unmatched junction bases: 8. The CDR3 is CAIRTGLAAADTQYF. The CDR3 nucleotides are TGTGCCATCAGGACGGGACTAGCGGCCGCCGATACGCAGTATTTT.

The chain combines TRBV7-2 with TRBJ2-3; the D gene is possibly TRBD2 (5 bases). V dropped 1 base and J dropped 4 bases, with 9 bases sitting between them. The length of the CDR3 is 14 residues. Per germline, CDR1 SGHTA and CDR2 FQGNSA. As DNA, the CDR3 is TGTGCCAGCAGCTTAGTGGCTAGCTCAGATACGCAGTATTTT. As protein: CASSLVASSDTQYF.

This clonotype turned up a few times. V gene TRBV20-1 combines with J gene TRBJ1-2, with 7 positions matching TRBD1. The junction had 10 bases not matched to a gene; V was cut back by 5 bases and J by 4 bases. From germline, CDR1 is DFQATT and CDR2 SNEGSKA (reference sequence). The CDR3 spans 14 residues. CDR3 nucleotide sequence: TGCAGTGCTTCCGGGACAGCCAGTATCTATGGCTACACCTTC. Translation gives CSASGTASIYGYTF.

This clonotype has just a few counts. The chain combines TRBV4-3 with TRBJ2-1; 10 bases match TRBD2. This CDR3 contains 16 residues. J was trimmed by 7 bases and V by 0 bases; bases with no gene match: 6. Germline values: CDR1 LGHNA, CDR2 YSLEER. This chain's CDR3 is CASSQDRPAGGNEQFF. CDR3 DNA sequence: TGCGCCAGCAGCCAAGATCGCCCAGCGGGGGGGAATGAGCAGTTCTTC.

V is TRBV5-1 and J is TRBJ2-7; D is ambiguous. This CDR3 has 14 residues. V shed 1 base and J shed 0 bases, with 8 bases lying between them. CDR1 is SGHRS, CDR2 YFSETQ, per germline. In DNA form, the CDR3 reads TGCGCCAGCAGCTTGATGTCCAACTCCTACGAGCAGTACTTC. This sequence encodes CASSLMSNSYEQYF.

The chain joins TRBV11-2 to TRBJ2-2; 9 bases fit TRBD2. V gave up 5 bases and J gave up 1 base; unmatched junction bases: 5. This CDR3 has 16 amino acids. The germline CDR1 and CDR2 sequences are SGHAT and FQNNGV. For the CDR3, the DNA is TGTGCCAGCAGCGGTAGCGGGAGAATGAACACCGGGGAGCTGTTTTTT. Protein: CASSGSGRMNTGELFF.

This chain connects TRBV11-2 to TRBJ1-1; a possible D gene is TRBD1 (5 bases). The V end lost 2 bases, the J end lost 5 bases, and 12 bases lay between the germline ends. The CDR3 length is 14 residues. CDR1 and CDR2 from the germline V gene are SGHAT and FQNNGV. The CDR3: CASSLSGSATEAFF. The CDR3, as DNA: TGTGCCAGCAGCTTATCAGGGTCCGCTACTGAAGCTTTCTTT.

The chain has TRBV9 and TRBJ2-5; D ambiguous. Germline CDR1 is SGDLS and CDR2 is YYNGEE. The CDR3 loop spans 13 amino acids. The V end lost 0 bases, the J end lost 5 bases, and 8 bases lay between the germline ends. In DNA, the CDR3 is TGTGCCAGCAGCGTAGCTTTGAGTGAGACCCAGTACTTC. Translated: CASSVALSETQYF. The whole variable domain, remainder taken from reference TRBV9 and TRBJ2-5, is DSGVTQTPKHLITATGQRVTLRCSPRSGDLSVYWYQQSLDQGLQFLIQYYNGEERAKGNILERFSAQQFPDLHSELNLSSLELGDSALYFCASSVALSETQYFGPGTRLLVL.

This clonotype was seen only a few times. The chain carries TRBV6-5 and TRBJ2-7; D is unclear. V gave up 9 bases and J gave up 0 bases, with 9 bases separating them. Germline values: CDR1 MNHEY, CDR2 SVGAGI. The CDR3 sequence is 12 residues long. CDR3 amino acids: CASLWGSYEQYF. In nucleotides, the CDR3 is TGTGCCAGTCTATGGGGCTCCTACGAGCAGTACTTC.

This clonotype was observed a handful of times. The genes are TRBV24-1 and TRBJ2-2, with TRBD1 matching 9 bases. Germline values: CDR1 KGHDR, CDR2 SFDVKD. Unmatched junction bases numbered 7, after V lost 10 bases and J lost 8 bases. This CDR3 has 13 residues. This CDR3 is CATTGGLTGELFF. CDR3 DNA sequence: TGTGCCACTACAGGGGGCTTGACTGGGGAGCTGTTTTTT.

The genes are TRBV20-1 and TRBJ2-7; D not resolved. The V end was cut by 3 bases, the J end by 2 bases, with 8 bases between. Germline V gene data show CDR1 as DFQATT and CDR2 as SNEGSKA (reference sequence). The CDR3 is made up of 12 amino acids. The CDR3 region has the DNA TGCAGTGCTAGGGGGATGACCTACGAGCAGTACTTC. This encodes CSARGMTYEQYF.

The gene calls are TRBV7-2 and TRBJ2-7; 9 nucleotides line up with TRBD2. Germline assignment: CDR1 SGHTA and CDR2 FQGNSA. V trimming: 5 bases; J trimming: 0 bases; junction bases outside the gene matches: 8. This CDR3 has 16 amino acids. This CDR3 is CASSRRSGSHSYEQYF. CDR3 nucleotides: TGTGCCAGCAGCCGCCGTAGCGGGAGCCACTCCTACGAGCAGTACTTC. Looking up the rest from reference TRBV7-2 and TRBJ2-7 gives the full variable domain: GAGVSQSPSNKVTEKGKDVELRCDPISGHTALYWYRQSLGQGLEFLIYFQGNSAPDKSGLPSDRFSAERTGGSVSTLTIQRTQQEDSAVYLCASSRRSGSHSYEQYFGPGTRLTVT.

This clonotype turned up a few times. V usage is TRBV4-2 and J usage is TRBJ2-1; D is unclear. There are 13 residues in the CDR3. Germline V gene sequence: CDR1 LGHNA, CDR2 YNFKEQ. V was trimmed by 4 bases and J by 6 bases, leaving 10 bases between them. The CDR3 region is CASSLTVPNEQFF. The CDR3 coding sequence is TGTGCCAGCAGCCTCACGGTACCCAATGAGCAGTTCTTC.

This clonotype turned up a few times. The chain carries TRBV11-2 and TRBJ2-2; 7 nucleotides match TRBD1. The CDR3 loop spans 18 amino acids. The germline V gene has CDR1 SGHAT and CDR2 FQNNGV. V trimming: 4 bases; J trimming: 8 bases; junction bases outside the gene matches: 19. CDR3 DNA: TGTGCCAGCAGCTCTAATTCACAGGGGACACCCTTAGAAGGGGAGCTGTTTTTT. It encodes CASSSNSQGTPLEGELFF.

This chain's CDR3 is CASSPRRVGFNEQFF. The CDR3 nucleotides read TGTGCCAGCAGCCCCCGTCGGGTGGGGTTTAATGAGCAGTTCTTC. This chain joins TRBV7-9 and TRBJ2-1, with unresolved D. The CDR3 is 15 residues long. V was trimmed by 5 bases and J by 7 bases, leaving 18 bases between them. Germline CDR1 reads SEHNR; CDR2 reads FQNEAQ (reference sequence).